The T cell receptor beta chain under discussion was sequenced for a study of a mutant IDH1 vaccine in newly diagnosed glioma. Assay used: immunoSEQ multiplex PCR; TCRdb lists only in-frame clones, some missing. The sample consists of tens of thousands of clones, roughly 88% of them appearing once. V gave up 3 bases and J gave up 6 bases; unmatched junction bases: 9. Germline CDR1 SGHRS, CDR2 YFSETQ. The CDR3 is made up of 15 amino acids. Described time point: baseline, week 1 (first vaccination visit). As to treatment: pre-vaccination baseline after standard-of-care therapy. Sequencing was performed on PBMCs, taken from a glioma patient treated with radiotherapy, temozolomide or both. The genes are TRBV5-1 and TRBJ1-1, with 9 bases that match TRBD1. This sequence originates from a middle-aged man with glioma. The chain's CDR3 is CASSSTQGASSEAFF. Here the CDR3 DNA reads TGCGCCAGCAGCTCCACACAGGGGGCTTCGTCTGAAGCTTTCTTT.